Listed here is a single TCR beta chain. Its antigen is still unknown. This sample is drawn from a study of T cell responses to AZD1222 COVID-19 vaccine. Study-wide findings and caveats: Across spike, vaccine-associated CD4 TCRs were found, dominant at 160-218 and 743-854.

The data were produced by immunoSEQ multiplex PCR, yet TCRdb's version contains in-frame clones alone and is incomplete. This table holds fewer than 85,000 clones, about four fifths found once. This CDR3 comprises 15 residues. Germline CDR1 is LGHDT and CDR2 is YNNKEL (reference sequence). The germline V and J ends were trimmed by 0 bases and 14 bases, with 17 bases remaining between them. This TCR derives from an adult who received the AZD1222 COVID-19 vaccine. Specimen: peripheral blood, collected 28 days after the second AZD1222 dose. The genes are TRBV3-1 (or the pseudogene TRBV3-2) and TRBJ1-6; D uncertain. CDR3 loop: CASSQDYELGRSLHF. CDR3 nucleotides: TGTGCCAGCAGCCAAGATTACGAGCTCGGCAGGTCCCTCCACTTT.